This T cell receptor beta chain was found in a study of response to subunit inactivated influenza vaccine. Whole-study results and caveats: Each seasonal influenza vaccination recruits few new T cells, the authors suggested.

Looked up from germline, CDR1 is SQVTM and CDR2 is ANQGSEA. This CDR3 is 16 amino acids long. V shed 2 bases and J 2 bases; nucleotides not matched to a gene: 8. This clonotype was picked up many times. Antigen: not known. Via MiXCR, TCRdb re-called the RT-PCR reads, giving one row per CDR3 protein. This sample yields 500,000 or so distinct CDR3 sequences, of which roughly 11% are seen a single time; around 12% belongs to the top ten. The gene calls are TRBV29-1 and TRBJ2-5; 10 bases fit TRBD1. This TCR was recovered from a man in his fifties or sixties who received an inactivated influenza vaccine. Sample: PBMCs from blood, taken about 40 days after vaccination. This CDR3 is CSVEWLPGQGQETQYF. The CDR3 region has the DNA TGCAGCGTTGAATGGTTACCGGGACAGGGGCAAGAGACCCAGTACTTC.